A single sample is the source of the 27 T cell receptor beta chains below, sequenced in a study of blood T cell repertoires in COVID-19. Repertoires were generated with immunoSEQ multiplex PCR, while TCRdb's copy carries only in-frame clones and drops some. The data hold about 200,000 clones, with 85% to 90% observed a single time. The sequenced material came from peripheral blood. These TCRs come from a woman in her forties or fifties with acute or convalescent COVID-19.

This clone turned up a few times. V and J are TRBV4-2 and TRBJ2-3, with 13 bases fitting TRBD2. Trimming took 4 bases from V and 5 from J; bases not matched to a gene: 6. The CDR3 sequence is 16 residues long. Looked up from germline, CDR1 is LGHNA and CDR2 is YNFKEQ. This CDR3 reads CASSLTSGGAGDTQYF. The CDR3, as DNA: TGTGCCAGCAGCCTCACTAGCGGGGGGGCCGGAGATACGCAGTATTTT.

The chain uses TRBV4-2 and TRBJ2-5; TRBD2 is a possible D gene (5 bases). Germline V CDR1 and CDR2: LGHNA, YNFKEQ. The CDR3 has 10 amino acids. V lost 8 bases to trimming and J lost 5 bases, with 6 bases between them. The chain's CDR3 is CASGEETQYF. The CDR3 nucleotides are TGTGCCAGCGGGGAGGAGACCCAGTACTTC.

This clone was seen more than once but under ten times. The chain recombines TRBV6-1 with TRBJ2-2; TRBD2 agrees at 8 bases. Germline CDR1 is MNHNS and CDR2 is SASEGT. V gave up 2 bases and J gave up 1 base; unmatched junction bases: 0. This CDR3 region has 15 residues. For the CDR3, the DNA is TGTGCCAGCAGTGAACTAGCGGGGAACACCGGGGAGCTGTTTTTT. Encoded protein: CASSELAGNTGELFF.

The rearrangement joins TRBV7-9 to TRBJ1-1; the D is unclear. The length of the CDR3 is 15 residues. V lost 3 bases to trimming and J lost 5 bases, with 16 bases between them. The germline CDR1 and CDR2 sequences are SEHNR and FQNEAQ (reference sequence). CDR3 nucleotides: TGTGCCAGCAGCTTTGAGGGAGACGGGTCGACTGAAGCTTTCTTT. As protein: CASSFEGDGSTEAFF.

V usage is TRBV28 and J usage is TRBJ2-5, with 7 bases aligning to TRBD1. V trimming: 5 bases; J trimming: 4 bases; junction bases outside the gene matches: 4. Germline CDR1 reads MDHEN; CDR2 reads SYDVKM. The CDR3 totals 13 residues. CDR3 loop: CASSPQGPETQYF. CDR3 nucleotides: TGTGCCAGCAGTCCACAGGGGCCAGAGACCCAGTACTTC.

V is TRBV10-3 and J is TRBJ1-2; 7 nucleotides line up with TRBD1. V gave up 6 bases and J gave up 0 bases; unmatched junction bases: 7. Germline assignment: CDR1 ENHRY and CDR2 SYGVKD. This CDR3 comprises 15 residues. The CDR3 sequence: CAIRTDREPNYGYTF. The CDR3 DNA is TGTGCCATCAGAACCGACAGGGAACCTAACTATGGCTACACCTTC.

This sequence joins TRBV19 and TRBJ1-1; 7 bases map to TRBD1. Germline V gene sequence: CDR1 LNHDA, CDR2 SQIVND (reference sequence). Trimming at V came to 6 bases and at J to 4 bases, leaving 11 bases not matched to a gene. This CDR3 spans 15 amino acids. The chain's CDR3 is CASSRKGQIPTEAFF. The CDR3 DNA sequence: TGTGCCAGTAGCCGAAAGGGACAGATCCCCACTGAAGCTTTCTTT.

V is TRBV19 and J is TRBJ2-1; 8 bases line up with TRBD1. Germline V gives CDR1 LNHDA, CDR2 SQIVND (reference sequence). The CDR3 consists of 15 residues. The chain's CDR3 is CVSGPAGGFYNEQFF. CDR3 sequence (DNA): TGTGTTTCTGGACCGGCAGGGGGCTTCTACAATGAGCAGTTCTTC.

To note about this clone: Other DNA sequences in the same sample also yield this CDR3. The V call is TRBV5-1, the J call TRBJ2-3; the D gene is possibly TRBD1 (6 bases). V lost 4 bases and J 0 bases, leaving 9 bases between the germline ends. This CDR3 spans 14 amino acids. Germline CDR1 is SGHRS and CDR2 is YFSETQ. This CDR3 reads CASSEGDSTDTQYF. The DNA for the CDR3 is TGCGCCAGCAGCGAGGGGGATAGCACAGATACGCAGTATTTT.

This chain uses TRBV6-1 with TRBJ1-2; possible D gene TRBD1, 5 bases. The germline V gene has CDR1 MNHNS and CDR2 SASEGT. V was shortened by 3 bases and J by 3 bases, with 14 bases between the two germline ends. The length of the CDR3 is 15 residues. The CDR3 DNA follows: TGTGCCAGCAGTGAGGATCCCTGGGGCTACTATGGCTACACCTTC. This sequence encodes CASSEDPWGYYGYTF.

The CDR3 reads CASSVAGTIGEKLFF. CDR3 coding DNA: TGTGCCAGCAGCGTCGCCGGGACAATTGGTGAAAAACTGTTTTTT. The J gene is TRBJ1-4, the V gene TRBV5-4, with D perhaps TRBD1 (6 bases). Per germline, CDR1 SGHNT and CDR2 YYREEE (reference sequence). V gave up 4 bases and J gave up 7 bases, with 17 bases separating them. The CDR3 is made up of 15 amino acids.

The chain has TRBV6-2 or TRBV6-3 and TRBJ2-1; D may be TRBD2 (5 bases). Germline CDR1 and CDR2: MNHEY and SVGEGT. V was clipped by 6 bases and J by 1 base, with 19 bases between them. The CDR3 sequence is 17 residues long. The CDR3 region is CASSQIVGSGSYNEQFF. The CDR3 coding sequence is TGTGCCAGCAGCCAGATCGTGGGGAGTGGGTCCTACAATGAGCAGTTCTTC.

J is TRBJ1-2 and V is TRBV7-2; TRBD1 matches at 10 bases. Germline V gene data show CDR1 as SGHTA and CDR2 as FQGNSA. The trim removed 3 bases at V and 2 bases at J, leaving 0 bases unmatched. There are 14 residues in the CDR3. The CDR3, as DNA: TGTGCCAGCAGCTTGGGACAGGGGAACTATGGCTACACCTTC. Protein: CASSLGQGNYGYTF.

The chain combines TRBV6-2 or TRBV6-3 with TRBJ2-5, with a tentative D call TRBD2 (6 bases). This CDR3 contains 15 residues. CDR1 MNHEY and CDR2 SVGEGT come from the germline V gene. V dropped 1 base and J dropped 2 bases, with 11 bases sitting between them. For the CDR3, the DNA is TGTGCCAGCAGTTACTGGGCTAGCGCTCAAGAGACCCAGTACTTC. Protein: CASSYWASAQETQYF.

This chain links TRBV12-3 or TRBV12-4 with TRBJ1-4; D is uncertain. With 5 bases removed from V and 8 bases from J, the gap between germline ends came to 9 bases. This CDR3 spans 12 amino acids. The CDR3 DNA follows: TGTGCCAGCAGTCCTCGGGTGGAAAAACTGTTTTTT. Protein product: CASSPRVEKLFF.

V and J are TRBV6-6 and TRBJ1-2; D gene uncertain. CDR1 MNHNY and CDR2 SVGAGI come from the germline V gene (reference sequence). The CDR3 extends over 16 amino acids. V lost 6 bases and J lost 5, with 22 bases in between. CDR3 in amino acids: CASRSLEYSDIYGYTF. CDR3 nucleotide sequence: TGTGCCAGCAGATCCCTAGAGTATAGCGACATTTATGGCTACACCTTC.

The chain combines TRBV5-4 with TRBJ2-1; weak D call: TRBD2 (6 bases). CDR3 size: 14 residues. The germline V and J ends were trimmed by 7 bases and 12 bases, with 23 bases remaining between them. From germline, CDR1 is SGHNT and CDR2 YYREEE (reference sequence). The CDR3 DNA is TGTGCCAGCTCCTCGGGGGATCGGACAATACCGCAGTTCTTC. Its protein product is CASSSGDRTIPQFF.

The chain carries TRBV29-1 and TRBJ1-5; 8 nucleotides align to TRBD1. Germline lookup yields CDR1 SQVTM and CDR2 ANQGSEA. This CDR3 has 13 residues. The V and J ends lost 4 bases and 4 bases, in that order; junction bases with no gene match: 3. CDR3 amino acids: CSVGTGSNQPQHF. The CDR3 DNA sequence: TGCAGCGTTGGGACAGGGAGTAATCAGCCCCAGCATTTT.

With respect to this clone: One end of the junction varies from germline; a read error may be responsible. The chain couples TRBV2 to TRBJ2-7; 7 bases map to TRBD2. CDR1 and CDR2 (germline): SNHLY, FYNNEI. CDR3 length: 9 residues. The CDR3 bases are TGTGCCAGCAGCCCGACTAGCTTCTTC. This encodes CASSPTSFF.

Only one count was recorded for this clone. V usage is TRBV5-6 and J usage is TRBJ1-1; D is unclear. V gave up 6 bases and J gave up 2 bases, with 5 bases separating them. The germline gives CDR1 SGHDT, CDR2 YYEEEE. The CDR3 is made up of 11 amino acids. In DNA, the CDR3 is TGTGCCAGCACCCTTAACACTGAAGCTTTCTTT. Residues: CASTLNTEAFF.

This rearrangement joins TRBV12-5 to TRBJ1-6; maybe TRBD1 (5 bases). The ends were cut back, 5 bases at V and 3 bases at J, with 17 bases in the middle. The length of the CDR3 is 17 residues. CDR1 and CDR2 (germline): LGHNT, FRNRAP. The CDR3 region is CASGPDLGDFYNSPLHF. Written as DNA, the CDR3 is TGTGCTAGTGGTCCGGACCTAGGGGACTTCTATAATTCACCCCTCCACTTT.

This chain links TRBV2 with TRBJ2-1, with no clear D. V shed 6 bases and J shed 4 bases, with 7 bases lying between them. This CDR3 comprises 12 residues. The germline gives CDR1 SNHLY, CDR2 FYNNEI. Here the CDR3 DNA reads TGTGCCAGCAGCCCCAGGTACAATGAGCAGTTCTTC. Protein sequence: CASSPRYNEQFF. The full variable domain, in which reference TRBV2 and TRBJ2-1 provide the parts outside the CDR3, is EPEVTQTPSHQVTQMGQEVILRCVPISNHLYFYWYRQILGQKVEFLVSFYNNEISEKSEIFDDQFSVERPDGSNFTLKIRSTKLEDSAMYFCASSPRYNEQFFGPGTRLTVL.

The DNA of the CDR3 is TGCGCCAGCAGTCATACTAGGGTCTATGAGCAGTTCTTC. Translated, it gives CASSHTRVYEQFF. The genes are TRBV4-3 and TRBJ2-1; maybe TRBD2 (5 bases). The germline V and J ends were trimmed by 6 bases and 8 bases, with 14 bases remaining between them. Germline CDR1 and CDR2: LGHNA and YSLEER. There are 13 residues in the CDR3.

The rearrangement joins TRBV10-3 to TRBJ2-2; 7 bases line up with TRBD1. This CDR3 has 16 amino acids. CDR1 and CDR2 from the germline V gene are ENHRY and SYGVKD. V was clipped by 2 bases and J by 3 bases; unmatched bases: 6. CDR3 sequence (DNA): TGTGCCATCAGTGAGACGAACAGGGGCTACACCGGGGAGCTGTTTTTT. Translated: CAISETNRGYTGELFF.

The chain employs TRBV6-2 or TRBV6-3 and TRBJ2-4, with 8 bases lining up with TRBD1. With 2 bases clipped from V and 3 bases from J, the junction kept 12 bases outside the gene matches. Germline CDR1 is MNHEY and CDR2 is SVGEGT. The CDR3 consists of 18 residues. CDR3: CASSYVDRVGIGKNIQYF. The CDR3 coding sequence is TGTGCCAGCAGTTACGTGGACAGGGTGGGGATAGGCAAAAACATTCAGTACTTC.

This chain joins TRBV7-9 and TRBJ1-2; D gene unclear. The CDR3 has 13 amino acids. V lost 7 bases to trimming and J lost 8 bases, with 17 bases between them. From germline, CDR1 is SEHNR and CDR2 FQNEAQ (reference sequence). DNA for the CDR3: TGTGCCAGCATCCCCGGAGGCTACAGAGGCTACACCTTC. It specifies CASIPGGYRGYTF. The full variable domain, rest sourced from reference TRBV7-9 and TRBJ1-2, is DTGVSQNPRHKITKRGQNVTFRCDPISEHNRLYWYRQTLGQGPEFLTYFQNEAQLEKSRLLSDRFSAERPKGSFSTLEIQRTEQGDSAMYLCASIPGGYRGYTFGSGTRLTVV.

This chain connects TRBV6-2 or TRBV6-3 to TRBJ1-5, with D uncertain. CDR1 is MNHEY, CDR2 SVGEGT, per germline. This CDR3 contains 12 residues. The V end lost 6 bases, the J end lost 4 bases, and 7 bases lay between the germline ends. The CDR3 protein is CASSSGNQPQHF. CDR3 DNA: TGTGCCAGCAGCTCAGGTAATCAGCCCCAGCATTTT.